This T cell receptor beta chain was sequenced for a study of response to subunit inactivated influenza vaccine. Study-wide findings and caveats: Each seasonal flu vaccination may recruit only limited new T cells, authors suggested.

The CDR3 runs to 14 residues. The V end was cut by 6 bases, the J end by 0 bases, with 9 bases between. About this clonotype: The target antigen is unknown.

TCRdb re-called the RT-PCR reads through MiXCR, storing one row per CDR3 protein. The sample has 650,000 to 800,000 distinct CDR3 sequences; around 13% are singletons. The clonotype comes from a man in his fifties who received an inactivated influenza vaccine. The genes are TRBV12-3 or TRBV12-4 and TRBJ1-3, with D possibly matching TRBD1 (6 bases). The sample consisted of PBMCs from blood, taken roughly 2 weeks before vaccination. CDR3 amino acids: CASRDRNSGNTIYF. In DNA, the CDR3 is TGTGCCAGCAGGGACAGAAACTCTGGAAACACCATATATTTT.